This is a list of T cell receptor beta chains from one sample in a study of T cells in tuberculosis. TCRdb's table, derived via immunoSEQ multiplex PCR, lists solely in-frame clones and lacks some. The sample holds 35,000 to 40,000 clones, almost 95% seen once. Sequencing input: PBMCs. These receptors were obtained from a donor aged 10-30 years with latent tuberculosis or without tuberculosis infection. Some clones in this sample may be carry-over from other donors' samples. CDR3s include the opening cysteine and the closing phenylalanine or tryptophan. D genes are given only for firm matches. Only some rows state a clone size, as once, few, many or a class for expanded clones.

j_call d_call v_call clone_size cdr3_nt cdr3_aa
TRBJ1-2 TRBD1 TRBV4-3 NA TGCGCCAGCAGCCAGGAGCCCCGCGGACAGGGGAACTATGGCTACACCTTC CASSQEPRGQGNYGYTF
TRBJ1-1 NA TRBV6-7 NA TGTGCCAGCAGGGGGGGTACTGAAGCTTTCTTT CASRGGTEAFF
TRBJ1-6 NA TRBV21-1 NA TGTGCCCCCTATTCCAGGGGGATGTCCTATAATTCACCCCTCCACTTT CAPYSRGMSYNSPLHF
TRBJ2-2 TRBD1 TRBV7-6 NA TGTGCCAGCAGCTCGACAGGGACGAACACCGGGGAGCTGTTTTTT CASSSTGTNTGELFF
TRBJ1-3 NA TRBV4-3 NA TGCGCCAGCAGCCAAGGGGCCCACGGCGAGTCTGGAAACACCATATATTTT CASSQGAHGESGNTIYF
TRBJ2-6 NA TRBV5-1 NA TGCGCCAGCAGCTTCCTACAGGGATCTGGGGCCAACGTCCTGACTTTC CASSFLQGSGANVLTF
TRBJ1-3 NA TRBV19 NA TGTGCCAGTAGGGCAACCAACTCTGGAAACACCATATATTTT CASRATNSGNTIYF
TRBJ2-1 TRBD2 TRBV10-3 NA TGTGCCATCAGATCTTCGGGGGGAAATGAGCAGTTCTTC CAIRSSGGNEQFF
TRBJ1-2 NA TRBV12-5 NA TGTGCTAGTGGTTTGGTACGGCACGGAGACTATGGCTACACCTTC CASGLVRHGDYGYTF
TRBJ1-4 TRBD1 TRBV7-9 NA TGTGCCAGCAGCTTGGGACAGGGGCGGGCGAATGAAAAACTGTTTTTT CASSLGQGRANEKLFF
TRBJ1-2 NA TRBV28 once TGTGCCAGCAGCCTTTTTCAGGAAAACTATGGCTACACCTTC CASSLFQENYGYTF
TRBJ1-6 NA TRBV4-1 NA TGCGCCAGCAGCCAAGTAGCCCGCCTTAATTCACCCCTCCACTTT CASSQVARLNSPLHF
TRBJ1-6 TRBD1 TRBV5-6 NA TGTGCCAGCAGCGTGACAGGGCGTAATTCACCCCTCCACTTT CASSVTGRNSPLHF
TRBJ1-5 TRBD1 TRBV6-5 NA TGTGCCAGCAGTCCTCAGACAGGGCCATGGCATTTT CASSPQTGPWHF
TRBJ1-3 NA TRBV6-1 NA TGTGCCTCTCAGTTACAGGGAATATCTGGAAACACCATATATTTT CASQLQGISGNTIYF
TRBJ2-1 TRBD2 TRBV19 NA TGTGCCAGCCAAACGATCGGGGGGAGCTCCTACAATGAGCAGTTCTTC CASQTIGGSSYNEQFF
TRBJ1-1 NA TRBV7-9 NA TGTGCCAGCAGCTTGAGGGCCGGGTTTGAAGCTTTCTTT CASSLRAGFEAFF
TRBJ2-2 NA TRBV4-3 once TGCGCCAGCAGCCAGACCCCTCGACAGGACGAGGAGCTGTTTTTT CASSQTPRQDEELFF
TRBJ1-6 NA TRBV5-4 NA TGTGCCAGCAGCCTACAGGGATTTAATTCACCCCTCCACTTT CASSLQGFNSPLHF
TRBJ2-7 TRBD1 TRBV4-3 NA TGCGCCAGCAGCCAAGATTCGGGCAGGGGGTCCTACGAGCAGTACTTC CASSQDSGRGSYEQYF
TRBJ2-1 TRBD2 TRBV7-3 NA TGTGCCAGCAGCGTGGTGACTAGCGGGCAACAGTTCTTC CASSVVTSGQQFF
TRBJ2-1 NA TRBV15 NA TGTGCCACCAGCAGCCCAGGGTCCTCCTACAATGAGCAGTTCTTC CATSSPGSSYNEQFF
TRBJ1-1 NA TRBV10-3 NA TGTGCCATCAGTGAGCGAGGGATCCCATTTTTCTTT CAISERGIPFFF
TRBJ2-2 NA TRBV5-4 NA TGTGCCAGCAGCTCTGGGAGCGGGAACACCGGGGAGCTGTTTTTT CASSSGSGNTGELFF
TRBJ1-1 NA TRBV7-8 NA TGTGCCAGCAGCTTGGAGCCAGACCTGAACACTGAAGCTTTCTTT CASSLEPDLNTEAFF
TRBJ2-1 NA TRBV2 NA TGTGCCAGCAGTGAAATAGGAGGGGCCGTCTACAATGAGCAGTTCTTC CASSEIGGAVYNEQFF
TRBJ2-7 TRBD2 TRBV5-4 NA TGTGCCAGCAGAGTTGGGGGGGGGACTGCGGTTGAGCAGTACTTC CASRVGGGTAVEQYF
TRBJ1-5 NA TRBV7-2 NA TGTGCCAGCAGCCGCCAGGGCTCTCTCGGCAATCAGCCCCAGCATTTT CASSRQGSLGNQPQHF
TRBJ2-1 NA TRBV19 NA TGTGCCAGTAGTATAGATCAGGGTGAGCAGTTCTTC CASSIDQGEQFF
TRBJ1-2 NA TRBV7-6 NA TGTGCCAGCAGCTTAGGGGCGGGTGGCTACACCTTC CASSLGAGGYTF
TRBJ2-2 TRBD1 TRBV12-5 few TGTGCTAGTGGCCCGGGGGACAGGATGTTAAGCTATGCGAACACCGGGGAGCTGTTTTTT CASGPGDRMLSYANTGELFF
TRBJ2-6 NA TRBV15 NA TGTGCCACCAGCAGGGACAGAGGCTTTGGCGGGGCCAACGTCCTGACTTTC CATSRDRGFGGANVLTF
TRBJ2-5 NA TRBV7-9 NA TGTGCCAGCAGCTTGGCAGGGGGGCGAGAGACCCAGTACTTC CASSLAGGRETQYF
TRBJ2-1 TRBD2 TRBV27 NA TGTGCCACCCGCCCGGGGGGCTCCTACAATGAGCAGTTCTTC CATRPGGSYNEQFF
TRBJ1-6 NA TRBV12-2 NA TGTGCAAGTCGCTTAGGGAAGCGGGGGAGGGATAATTCACCCCTCCACTTT CASRLGKRGRDNSPLHF
TRBJ2-3 TRBD2 TRBV10-2 NA TGCGCCAGCAGTGATTCCGGGACTAGCCGGAATACGCAGTATTTT CASSDSGTSRNTQYF
TRBJ2-1 NA TRBV4-3 NA TGCGCCAGCAGCCAAGGGGGGGGCGGAGTCGATGAGCAGTTCTTC CASSQGGGGVDEQFF
TRBJ2-1 TRBD1 TRBV5-1 NA TGCGCCAGCAGCTTGGTGACAGGGGAGATCAATGAGCAGTTCTTC CASSLVTGEINEQFF
TRBJ2-5 TRBD1 TRBV2 NA TGTGCCAGCATCAGACCCGGGACAGGGGGCCGCGAGACCCAGTACTTC CASIRPGTGGRETQYF
TRBJ1-6 NA TRBV7-9 NA TGTGCCAGCAGCCCCCTCCCGCAGGGCGATTCACCCCTCCACTTT CASSPLPQGDSPLHF
TRBJ2-1 TRBD2 TRBV7-6 NA TGTGCCAGCAGCACCTTAGCGGGGGGGTTGGGGTACAATGAGCAGTTCTTC CASSTLAGGLGYNEQFF
TRBJ2-2 NA TRBV11-2 NA TGTGCCAGCAGCATGTTACAGGGTCCCGGGGAGCTGTTTTTT CASSMLQGPGELFF